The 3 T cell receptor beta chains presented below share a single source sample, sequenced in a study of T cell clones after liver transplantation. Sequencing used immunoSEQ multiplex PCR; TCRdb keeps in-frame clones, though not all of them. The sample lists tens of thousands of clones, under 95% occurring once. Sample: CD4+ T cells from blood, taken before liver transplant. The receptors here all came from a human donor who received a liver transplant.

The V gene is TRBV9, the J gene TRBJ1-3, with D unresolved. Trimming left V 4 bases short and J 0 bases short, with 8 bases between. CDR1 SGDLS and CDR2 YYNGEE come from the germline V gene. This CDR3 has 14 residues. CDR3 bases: TGTGCCAGCAGCAGGGATTTCTCTGGAAACACCATATATTTT. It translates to CASSRDFSGNTIYF.

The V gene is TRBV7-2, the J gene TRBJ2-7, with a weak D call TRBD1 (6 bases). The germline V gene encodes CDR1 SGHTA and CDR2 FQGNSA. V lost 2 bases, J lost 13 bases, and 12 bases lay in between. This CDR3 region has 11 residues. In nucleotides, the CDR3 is TGTGCCAGCAGCTTATCCACAGGGTTATACTTC. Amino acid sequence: CASSLSTGLYF.

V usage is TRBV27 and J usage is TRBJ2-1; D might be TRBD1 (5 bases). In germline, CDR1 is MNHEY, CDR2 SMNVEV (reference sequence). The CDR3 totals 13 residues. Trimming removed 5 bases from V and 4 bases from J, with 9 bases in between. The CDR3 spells CASSPDRYNEQFF. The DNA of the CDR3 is TGTGCCAGCAGTCCCGACAGATACAATGAGCAGTTCTTC.